This TCR beta chain was retrieved from a study of molecular identifiers for immune sequencing clone quantification. One entry per CDR3 protein, called by TCRdb with MiXCR from the PCR reads. The table lists more than 550,000 distinct CDR3 sequences, 25% of them singletons. This clonotype appeared many times. Antigen specificity is unknown. This CDR3 region has 14 residues. The germline V gene encodes CDR1 MGHRA and CDR2 YSYEKL. V was pared by 4 bases and J by 10 bases, with 19 bases between. Findings and limits, study-wide: Over 99% of effector molecules, but under 1% in naive cells, were held by clones with more than 20 RNA copies.

The origin of this receptor is a human donor in good health. Some libraries in this study had Jurkat cell RNA spiked in. The chain employs TRBV4-1 and TRBJ1-1, with a possible D match to TRBD1 (6 bases). Sequenced: naive CD8+ T cells from blood, with Jurkat cell RNA spiked in. Described subset: FACS-sorted CD8+CD4-CCR7+CD45RA+ naive T cells. In DNA, the CDR3 is TGCGCCAGCAGCCTGAGACAGGACCAATCTGGAGCTTTCTTT. This sequence encodes CASSLRQDQSGAFF.